This T cell receptor beta chain was observed in a study of blood T cell repertoires in COVID-19. Study background: Samples came from the United States, Italy and Spain, spanning acute and convalescent COVID-19. PBMCs, B-cell-depleted T cells, or T cells provided the cDNA or gDNA that made up the material.

Cohort assignment relied on participant-reported clinical history. The study counted Cohort 3 donors as recovered given two negative PCRs, clearance, or symptom resolution. This CDR3 spans 15 amino acids. From germline, CDR1 is SEHNR and CDR2 FQNEAQ (reference sequence). V lost 4 bases and J lost 6, with 13 bases in between. Profiled with immunoSEQ multiplex PCR; TCRdb holds only in-frame clones, not every one. Of fewer than 200,000 clones in the sample, approximately 77% were seen once. The chain combines TRBV7-9 with TRBJ1-6; D is undetermined. Sequencing was done on a sample of PBMCs or T cells enriched from blood (not recorded which). This receptor was obtained from a man in his 60s who had recovered from COVID-19. CDR3 sequence: CASSSASGGNSPLHF. The CDR3 DNA is TGTGCCAGCAGCTCCGCATCGGGAGGTAATTCACCCCTCCACTTT.